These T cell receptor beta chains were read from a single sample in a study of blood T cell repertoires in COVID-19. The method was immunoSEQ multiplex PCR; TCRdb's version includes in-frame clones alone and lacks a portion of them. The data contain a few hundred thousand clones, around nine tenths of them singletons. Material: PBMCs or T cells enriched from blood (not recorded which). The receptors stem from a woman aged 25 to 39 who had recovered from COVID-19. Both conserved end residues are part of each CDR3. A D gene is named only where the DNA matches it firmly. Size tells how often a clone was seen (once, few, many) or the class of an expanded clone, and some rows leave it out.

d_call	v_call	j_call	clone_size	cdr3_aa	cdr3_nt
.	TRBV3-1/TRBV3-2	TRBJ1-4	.	CASSQDVQSLFF	TGTGCCAGCAGCCAAGATGTACAATCACTGTTTTTT
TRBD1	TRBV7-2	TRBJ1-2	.	CASSPRGQGAVSYGYTF	TGTGCCAGCAGCCCAAGGGGACAGGGGGCTGTCAGCTATGGCTACACCTTC
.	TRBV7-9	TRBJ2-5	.	CASSLSRTEETQYF	TGTGCCAGCAGTCTATCCCGGACAGAAGAGACCCAGTACTTC
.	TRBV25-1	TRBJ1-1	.	CASSDYRQPTEAFF	TGTGCCAGCAGTGACTATCGACAACCCACTGAAGCTTTCTTT
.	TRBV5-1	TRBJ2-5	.	CASSLDRGSQETQYF	TGCGCCAGCAGCTTGGACCGGGGTTCCCAAGAGACCCAGTACTTC
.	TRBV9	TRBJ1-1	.	CASSVVAGYTEAFF	TGTGCCAGCAGCGTAGTCGCGGGGTACACTGAAGCTTTCTTT
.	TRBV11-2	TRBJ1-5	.	CASSPRPGSNQPQHF	TGTGCCAGCAGCCCTCGACCAGGGTCAAATCAGCCCCAGCATTTT
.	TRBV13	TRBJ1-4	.	CASSFRGSTNEKLFF	TGTGCCAGCAGCTTCCGGGGTTCAACTAATGAAAAACTGTTTTTT
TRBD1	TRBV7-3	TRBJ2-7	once	CASSLAGTGGNEQYF	TGTGCCAGCAGCTTAGCAGGGACAGGGGGCAACGAGCAGTACTTC
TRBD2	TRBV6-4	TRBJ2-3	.	CASSPGTSGWLPDTQYF	TGTGCCAGCAGCCCCGGGACTAGTGGGTGGCTTCCTGATACGCAGTATTTT
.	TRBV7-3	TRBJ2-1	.	CASSLGSRSGEQFF	TGTGCCAGCAGCTTAGGTAGTAGGTCAGGTGAGCAGTTCTTC
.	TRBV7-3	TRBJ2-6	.	CASTSPGANVLTF	TGTGCCAGCACCTCCCCTGGGGCCAACGTCCTGACTTTC
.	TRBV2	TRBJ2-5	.	CATSPTDTYQETQYF	TGTGCCACCTCACCGACGGACACTTACCAAGAGACCCAGTACTTC
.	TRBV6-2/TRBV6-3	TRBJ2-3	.	CASSYLRVGTQYF	TGTGCCAGCAGTTACTTGCGGGTGGGTACGCAGTATTTT
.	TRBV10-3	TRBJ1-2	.	CAISLRNSGYTF	TGTGCCATCTCCTTGAGGAATTCCGGCTACACCTTC